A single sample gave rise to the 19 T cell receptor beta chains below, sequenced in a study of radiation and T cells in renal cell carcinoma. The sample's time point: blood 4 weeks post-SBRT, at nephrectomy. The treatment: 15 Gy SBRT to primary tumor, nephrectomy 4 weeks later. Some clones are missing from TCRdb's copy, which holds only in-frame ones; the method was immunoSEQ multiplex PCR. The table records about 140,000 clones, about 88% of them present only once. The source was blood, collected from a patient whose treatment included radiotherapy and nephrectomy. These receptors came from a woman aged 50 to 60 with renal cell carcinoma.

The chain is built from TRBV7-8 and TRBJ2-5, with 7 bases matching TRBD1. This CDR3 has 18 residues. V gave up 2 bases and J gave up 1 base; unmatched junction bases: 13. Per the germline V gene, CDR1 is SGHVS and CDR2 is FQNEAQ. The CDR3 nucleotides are TGTGCCAGCAGCTTAACAACTCGGACAGGTTTCGGCCAAGAGACCCAGTACTTC. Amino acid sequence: CASSLTTRTGFGQETQYF.

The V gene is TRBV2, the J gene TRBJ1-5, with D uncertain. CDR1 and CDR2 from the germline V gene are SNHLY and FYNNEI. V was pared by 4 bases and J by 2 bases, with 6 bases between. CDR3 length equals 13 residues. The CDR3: CASSVLGNQPQHF. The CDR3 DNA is TGTGCCAGCAGTGTTCTGGGCAATCAGCCCCAGCATTTT.

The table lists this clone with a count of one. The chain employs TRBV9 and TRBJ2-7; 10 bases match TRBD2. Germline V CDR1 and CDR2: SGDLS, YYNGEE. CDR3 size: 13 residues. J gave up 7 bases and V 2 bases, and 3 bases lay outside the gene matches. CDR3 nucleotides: TGTGCCAGCAGCGTTATGACTAGCGGGGAGCAGTACTTC. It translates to CASSVMTSGEQYF.

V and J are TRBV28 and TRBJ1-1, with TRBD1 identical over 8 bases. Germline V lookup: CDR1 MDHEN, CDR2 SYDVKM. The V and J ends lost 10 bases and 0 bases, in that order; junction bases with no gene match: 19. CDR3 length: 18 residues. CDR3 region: CATLPWGTGGGMNTEAFF. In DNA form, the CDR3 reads TGTGCCACCTTACCGTGGGGAACAGGGGGGGGAATGAACACTGAAGCTTTCTTT.

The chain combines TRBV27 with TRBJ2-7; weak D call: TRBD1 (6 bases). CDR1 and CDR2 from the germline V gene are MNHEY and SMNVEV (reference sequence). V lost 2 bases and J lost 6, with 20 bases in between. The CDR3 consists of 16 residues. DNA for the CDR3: TGTGCCAGCAGTTTAAGCCCCACAGGGAGTCGGGGCGAGCAGTACTTC. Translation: CASSLSPTGSRGEQYF.

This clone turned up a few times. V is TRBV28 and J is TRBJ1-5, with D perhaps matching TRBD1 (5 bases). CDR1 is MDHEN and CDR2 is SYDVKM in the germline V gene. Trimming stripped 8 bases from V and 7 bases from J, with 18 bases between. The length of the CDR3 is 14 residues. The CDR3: CASEGVGQWQPQHF. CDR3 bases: TGTGCCAGCGAGGGAGTCGGACAATGGCAGCCCCAGCATTTT.

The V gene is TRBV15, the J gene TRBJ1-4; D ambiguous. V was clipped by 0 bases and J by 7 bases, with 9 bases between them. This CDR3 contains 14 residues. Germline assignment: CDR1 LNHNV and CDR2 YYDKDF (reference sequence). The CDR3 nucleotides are TGTGCCACCAGCAGAGATCAGTTCGGTGAAAAACTGTTTTTT. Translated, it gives CATSRDQFGEKLFF. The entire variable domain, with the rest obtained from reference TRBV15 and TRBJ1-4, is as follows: DAMVIQNPRYQVTQFGKPVTLSCSQTLNHNVMYWYQQKSSQAPKLLFHYYDKDFNNEADTPDNFQSRRPNTSFCFLDIRSPGLGDTAMYLCATSRDQFGEKLFFGSGTQLSVL.

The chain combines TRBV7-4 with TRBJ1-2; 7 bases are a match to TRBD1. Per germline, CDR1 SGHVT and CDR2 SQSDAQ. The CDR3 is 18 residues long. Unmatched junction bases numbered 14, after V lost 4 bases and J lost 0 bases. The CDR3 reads CASSSRPGGGMANYGYTF. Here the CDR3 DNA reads TGTGCCAGCAGCTCCCGTCCAGGGGGGGGAATGGCTAACTATGGCTACACCTTC. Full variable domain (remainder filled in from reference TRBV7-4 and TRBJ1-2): GAGVSQSPRYKVAKRGRDVALRCDSISGHVTLYWYRQTLGQGSEVLTYSQSDAQRDKSGRPSGRFSAERPERSVSTLKIQRTEQGDSAVYLCASSSRPGGGMANYGYTFGSGTRLTVV.

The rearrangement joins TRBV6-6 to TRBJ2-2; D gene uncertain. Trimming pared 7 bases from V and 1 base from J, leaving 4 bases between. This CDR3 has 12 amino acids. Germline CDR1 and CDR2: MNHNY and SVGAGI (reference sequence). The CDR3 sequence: CASNGNTGELFF. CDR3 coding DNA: TGTGCCAGCAACGGGAACACCGGGGAGCTGTTTTTT.

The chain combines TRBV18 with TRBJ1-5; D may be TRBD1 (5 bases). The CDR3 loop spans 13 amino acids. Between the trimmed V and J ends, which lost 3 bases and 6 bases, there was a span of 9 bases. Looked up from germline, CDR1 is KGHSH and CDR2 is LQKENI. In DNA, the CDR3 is TGTGCCAGCTCACCCGGGGGGGGTCAGCCCCAGCATTTT. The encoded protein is CASSPGGGQPQHF.

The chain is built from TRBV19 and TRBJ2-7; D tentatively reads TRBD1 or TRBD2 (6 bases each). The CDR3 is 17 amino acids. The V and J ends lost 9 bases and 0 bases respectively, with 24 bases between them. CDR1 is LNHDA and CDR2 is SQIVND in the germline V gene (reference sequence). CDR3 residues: CASRERGAGQSSYEQYF. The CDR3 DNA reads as TGTGCCAGCCGAGAGAGGGGGGCCGGGCAGAGCTCCTACGAGCAGTACTTC.

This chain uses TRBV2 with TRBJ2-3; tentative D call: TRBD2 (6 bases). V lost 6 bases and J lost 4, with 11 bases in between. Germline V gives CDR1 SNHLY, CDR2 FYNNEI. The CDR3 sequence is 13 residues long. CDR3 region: CASRGLISDTQYF. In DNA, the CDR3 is TGTGCCAGCAGGGGACTTATATCAGATACGCAGTATTTT.

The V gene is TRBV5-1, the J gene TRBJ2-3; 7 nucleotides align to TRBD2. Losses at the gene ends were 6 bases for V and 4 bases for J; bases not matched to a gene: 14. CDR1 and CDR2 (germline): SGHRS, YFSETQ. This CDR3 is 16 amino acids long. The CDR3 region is CASTYWGGAEADTQYF. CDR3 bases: TGCGCCAGCACCTATTGGGGGGGAGCGGAGGCAGATACGCAGTATTTT.

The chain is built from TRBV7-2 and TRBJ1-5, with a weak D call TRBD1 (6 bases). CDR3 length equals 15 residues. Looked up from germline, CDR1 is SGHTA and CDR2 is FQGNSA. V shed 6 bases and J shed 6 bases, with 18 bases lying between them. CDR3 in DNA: TGTGCCAGCAGTCCTGCACAGGGCCACGCTCAGCCCCAGCATTTT. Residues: CASSPAQGHAQPQHF. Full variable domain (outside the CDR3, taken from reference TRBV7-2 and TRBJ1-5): GAGVSQSPSNKVTEKGKDVELRCDPISGHTALYWYRQSLGQGLEFLIYFQGNSAPDKSGLPSDRFSAERTGGSVSTLTIQRTQQEDSAVYLCASSPAQGHAQPQHFGDGTRLSIL.

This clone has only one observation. The CDR3 DNA reads TGTGCCAGCAGCTTAGCGGGGCAGGGACAGCCCCAGCATTTT. Amino acid sequence: CASSLAGQGQPQHF. The chain has TRBV7-2 and TRBJ1-5; D is perhaps TRBD1 (5 bases). The CDR3 contains 14 residues. Trimming pared 0 bases from V and 7 bases from J, leaving 10 bases between. Germline CDR1 is SGHTA and CDR2 is FQGNSA. The whole variable domain, remainder taken from reference TRBV7-2 and TRBJ1-5, is GAGVSQSPSNKVTEKGKDVELRCDPISGHTALYWYRQSLGQGLEFLIYFQGNSAPDKSGLPSDRFSAERTGGSVSTLTIQRTQQEDSAVYLCASSLAGQGQPQHFGDGTRLSIL.

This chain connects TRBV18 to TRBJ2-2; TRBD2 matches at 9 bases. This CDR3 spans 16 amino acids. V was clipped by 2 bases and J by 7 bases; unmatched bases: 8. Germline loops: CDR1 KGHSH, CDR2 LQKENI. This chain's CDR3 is CASSPVAGAHIGELFF. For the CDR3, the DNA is TGTGCCAGCTCACCAGTAGCGGGAGCTCATATCGGGGAGCTGTTTTTT. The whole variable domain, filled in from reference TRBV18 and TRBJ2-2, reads NAGVMQNPRHLVRRRGQEARLRCSPMKGHSHVYWYRQLPEEGLKFMVYLQKENIIDESGMPKERFSAEFPKEGPSILRIQQVVRGDSAAYFCASSPVAGAHIGELFFGEGSRLTVL.

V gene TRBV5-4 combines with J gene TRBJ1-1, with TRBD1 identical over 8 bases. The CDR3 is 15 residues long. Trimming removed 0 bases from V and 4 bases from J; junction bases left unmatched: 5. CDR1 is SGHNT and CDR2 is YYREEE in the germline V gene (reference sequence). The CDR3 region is CASSLGQGIGTEAFF. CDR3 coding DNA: TGTGCCAGCAGCTTGGGACAGGGGATCGGCACTGAAGCTTTCTTT.

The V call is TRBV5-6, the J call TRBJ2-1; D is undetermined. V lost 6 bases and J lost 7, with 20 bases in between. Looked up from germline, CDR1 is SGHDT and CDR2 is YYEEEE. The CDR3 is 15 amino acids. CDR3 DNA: TGTGCCAGCACCTATGGTGTGTGGCGGCCTAATGAGCAGTTCTTC. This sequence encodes CASTYGVWRPNEQFF.

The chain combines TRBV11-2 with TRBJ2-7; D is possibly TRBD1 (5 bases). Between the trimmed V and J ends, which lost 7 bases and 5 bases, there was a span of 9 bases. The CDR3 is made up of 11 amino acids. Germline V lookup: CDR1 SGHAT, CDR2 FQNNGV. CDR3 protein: CASIKGHEQYF. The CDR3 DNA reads TGTGCCAGCATAAAGGGGCACGAGCAGTACTTC.